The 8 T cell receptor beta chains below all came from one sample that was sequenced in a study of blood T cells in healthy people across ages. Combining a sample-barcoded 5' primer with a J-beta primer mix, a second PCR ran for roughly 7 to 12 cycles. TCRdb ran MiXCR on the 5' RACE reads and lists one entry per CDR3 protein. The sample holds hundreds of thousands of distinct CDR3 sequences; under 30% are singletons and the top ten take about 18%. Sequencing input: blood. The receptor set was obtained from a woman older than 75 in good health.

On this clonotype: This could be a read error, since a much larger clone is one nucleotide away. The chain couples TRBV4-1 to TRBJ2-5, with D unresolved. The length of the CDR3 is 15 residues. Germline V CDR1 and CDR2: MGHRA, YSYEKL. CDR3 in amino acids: CASGQTQVDGFAQYF. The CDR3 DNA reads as TGCGCCAGCGGCCAGACTCAGGTGGATGGGTTCGCCCAGTACTTC.

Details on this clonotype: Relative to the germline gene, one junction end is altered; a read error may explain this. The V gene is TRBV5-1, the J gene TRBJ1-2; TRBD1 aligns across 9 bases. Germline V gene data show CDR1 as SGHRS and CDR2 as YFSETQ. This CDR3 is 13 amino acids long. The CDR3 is CAGSLGTGNGYTF. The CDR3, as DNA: TGCGCCGGCAGCTTGGGGACAGGGAATGGCTACACCTTC.

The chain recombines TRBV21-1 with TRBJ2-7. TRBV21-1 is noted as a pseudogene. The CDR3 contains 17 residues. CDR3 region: CASRKGTCQQNSYEQYF. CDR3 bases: TGTGCCAGCAGAAAAGGGACGTGTCAACAGAACTCCTACGAGCAGTACTTC.

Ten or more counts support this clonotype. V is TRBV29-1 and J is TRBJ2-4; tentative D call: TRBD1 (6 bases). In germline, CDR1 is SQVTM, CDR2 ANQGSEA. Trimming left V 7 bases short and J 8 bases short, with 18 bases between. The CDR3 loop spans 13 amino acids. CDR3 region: CSAGGQGEDIQYF. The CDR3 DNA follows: TGCAGCGCTGGGGGCCAGGGTGAGGACATTCAGTACTTC.

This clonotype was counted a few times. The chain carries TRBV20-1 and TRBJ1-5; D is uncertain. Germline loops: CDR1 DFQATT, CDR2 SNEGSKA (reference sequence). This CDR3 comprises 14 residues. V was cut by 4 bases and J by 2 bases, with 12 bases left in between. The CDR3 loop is CSAKMVRGNQPQHF. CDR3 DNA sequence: TGCAGTGCTAAGATGGTCAGAGGCAATCAGCCCCAGCATTTT.

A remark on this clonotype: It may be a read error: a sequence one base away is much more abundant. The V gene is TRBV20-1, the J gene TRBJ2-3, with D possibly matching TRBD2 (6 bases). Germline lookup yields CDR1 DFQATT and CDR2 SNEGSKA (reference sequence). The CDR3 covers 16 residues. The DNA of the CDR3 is TGCGGTGCCTTGGAAGGGACTCCAGATATCACAGATACGCAGTATTTT. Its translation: CGALEGTPDITDTQYF.

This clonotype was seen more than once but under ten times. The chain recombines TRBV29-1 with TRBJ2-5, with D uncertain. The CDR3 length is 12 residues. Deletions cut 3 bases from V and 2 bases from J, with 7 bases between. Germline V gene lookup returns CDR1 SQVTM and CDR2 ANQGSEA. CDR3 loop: CSVDPGQETQYF. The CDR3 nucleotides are TGCAGCGTTGATCCCGGGCAAGAGACCCAGTACTTC.

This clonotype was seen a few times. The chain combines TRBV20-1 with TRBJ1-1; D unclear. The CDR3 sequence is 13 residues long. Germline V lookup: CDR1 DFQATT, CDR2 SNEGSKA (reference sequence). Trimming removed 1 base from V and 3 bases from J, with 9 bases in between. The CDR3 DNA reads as TGCAGTGCTAGAGTATCGGGAGACACTGAAGCTTTCTTT. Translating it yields CSARVSGDTEAFF.